Listed here is a single T cell receptor beta chain. Its cognate antigen is unknown. This CDR3 spans 15 amino acids. Looked up from germline, CDR1 is MDHEN and CDR2 is SYDVKM. V was cut by 3 bases and J by 5 bases, with 16 bases left in between. Built from TCR beta cDNA, the libraries had unique molecular identifiers in them. TCRdb analysed the PCR reads with MiXCR anew, one entry per CDR3 protein. The sample lists hundreds of thousands of distinct CDR3 sequences, just under 30% occurring once. This sample stems from a study of post-analysis software for immune sequencing data. Points from the study as a whole: The study found significantly lower normalized Chao1 diversity in multiple sclerosis patients than in controls. Patients showed TRBV5-6, TRBV5-1 and TRBV20-1 among roughly 5 TRBV segments more frequent than in controls.

Sequenced input: blood. This receptor was identified in a girl aged 10 to 17 with multiple sclerosis. The rearrangement joins TRBV28 to TRBJ2-5, with D uncertain. The CDR3, as DNA: TGTGCCAGCAGTTTCCCAAGTTCAGGCATGGAGACCCAGTACTTC. It translates to CASSFPSSGMETQYF.